Sequencing of this T cell receptor (beta chain) was carried out in a study of blood T cell repertoires in COVID-19. About the study: Sites across the United States, Italy and Spain contributed samples from acute and convalescent COVID-19.

Under the authors' procedure: Counts of nucleated cells, estimated from reference gene primer amplification, were obtained. TCRdb's copy holds only in-frame clones and misses some; the assay was immunoSEQ multiplex PCR. D and trimming come from the DNA, and the V and J calls and clone size come from that table. The top ten clones hold roughly 3% of a sample with approximately 350,000 clones, approximately 89% of them seen once. Trimming stripped 3 bases from V and 4 bases from J, with 16 bases between. Germline values: CDR1 SEHNR, CDR2 FQNEAQ (reference sequence). The CDR3 spans 16 residues. Sequencing input: peripheral blood. The V gene is TRBV7-9, the J gene TRBJ1-3; TRBD1 might be the D (5 bases). This TCR came from a woman under 30 who had recovered from COVID-19. In DNA form, the CDR3 reads TGTGCCAGCAGCTTCCTCCGGGGACTTCTGGGAAACACCATATATTTT. It specifies CASSFLRGLLGNTIYF.